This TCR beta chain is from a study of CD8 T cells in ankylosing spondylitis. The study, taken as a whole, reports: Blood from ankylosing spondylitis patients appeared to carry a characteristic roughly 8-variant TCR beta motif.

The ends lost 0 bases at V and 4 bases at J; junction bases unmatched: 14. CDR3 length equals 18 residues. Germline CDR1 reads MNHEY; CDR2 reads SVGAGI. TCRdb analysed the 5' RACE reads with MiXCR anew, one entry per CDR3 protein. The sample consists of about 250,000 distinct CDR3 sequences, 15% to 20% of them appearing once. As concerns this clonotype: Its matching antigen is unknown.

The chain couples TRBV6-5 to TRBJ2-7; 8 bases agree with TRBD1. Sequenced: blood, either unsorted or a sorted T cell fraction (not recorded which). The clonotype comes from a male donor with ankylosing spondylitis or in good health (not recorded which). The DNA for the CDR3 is TGTGCCAGCAGTTACTCGATTATAGCTGGACAGGGTTGGTACGAGCAGTACTTC. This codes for CASSYSIIAGQGWYEQYF.